Shown below are 17 T cell receptor beta chains from a single sample sequenced in a study of shared clonotypes between healthy human individuals. Sequencing used immunoSEQ multiplex PCR; TCRdb keeps in-frame clones, though not all of them. The table records around 2.1 million clones, about 93% of them present only once. CD45RO negativity and positive selection for CCR7 defined naive CD8 cells, a population that excluded terminally differentiated effector memory CD45RA+ cells. Sequencing was performed on naive CD8+ T cells from PBMCs. These receptors all come from a man between 18 and 29 years old in good health. Some clones in this sample may be carry-over from other donors' samples.

This chain links TRBV7-2 with TRBJ1-1, with 9 bases matching TRBD1. With 5 bases clipped from V and 6 bases from J, the junction kept 10 bases outside the gene matches. Per the germline V gene, CDR1 is SGHTA and CDR2 is FQGNSA. The CDR3 is 15 residues long. CDR3 residues: CASSINRGPQSEAFF. CDR3 nucleotide sequence: TGTGCCAGCAGCATTAACAGGGGGCCGCAATCTGAAGCTTTCTTT.

This chain uses TRBV11-2 with TRBJ2-7, with D tentatively TRBD1 (5 bases). Germline values: CDR1 SGHAT, CDR2 FQNNGV. The CDR3 is made up of 13 amino acids. Trimming stripped 3 bases from V and 3 bases from J, with 9 bases between. CDR3 sequence (DNA): TGTGCCAGCAGCTTTTTTCAGGGCTACGAGCAGTACTTC. Encoded protein: CASSFFQGYEQYF. Full variable domain (rest looked up from reference TRBV11-2 and TRBJ2-7): EAGVAQSPRYKIIEKRQSVAFWCNPISGHATLYWYQQILGQGPKLLIQFQNNGVVDDSQLPKDRFSAERLKGVDSTLKIQPAKLEDSAVYLCASSFFQGYEQYFGPGTRLTVT.

The chain links TRBV7-2 to TRBJ2-7; D not resolved. Trimming removed 5 bases at V and 7 bases at J, with 15 bases between. Germline loops: CDR1 SGHTA, CDR2 FQGNSA. This CDR3 has 13 residues. Here the CDR3 DNA reads TGTGCCAGCAGCCCCGCCGACGGCCATGAGCAGTACTTC. Translation gives CASSPADGHEQYF.

V usage is TRBV7-9 and J usage is TRBJ2-7; 7 bases align to TRBD2. Germline V gene sequence: CDR1 SEHNR, CDR2 FQNEAQ (reference sequence). CDR3 length: 16 amino acids. V was clipped by 5 bases and J by 1 base; unmatched bases: 11. This CDR3 reads CASSLFSASGSYEQYF. DNA of the CDR3: TGTGCCAGCAGCCTCTTTTCCGCTAGCGGATCCTACGAGCAGTACTTC. Full variable domain (rest looked up from reference TRBV7-9 and TRBJ2-7): DTGVSQNPRHKITKRGQNVTFRCDPISEHNRLYWYRQTLGQGPEFLTYFQNEAQLEKSRLLSDRFSAERPKGSFSTLEIQRTEQGDSAMYLCASSLFSASGSYEQYFGPGTRLTVT.

The V call is TRBV7-9, the J call TRBJ1-3; 10 bases map to TRBD1. Germline V gene sequence: CDR1 SEHNR, CDR2 FQNEAQ (reference sequence). The V segment lost 4 bases and the J segment 0 bases; nucleotides outside the gene matches: 9. This CDR3 has 18 residues. CDR3 DNA: TGTGCCAGCAGCTCCGGACAGGGGGTTTTGGGCTCTGGAAACACCATATATTTT. Translated, it gives CASSSGQGVLGSGNTIYF.

The V and J genes are TRBV28 and TRBJ1-5; D is unclear. The V gene lost 7 bases and the J gene lost 1 base, with 11 bases spanning the gap. The CDR3 loop spans 14 amino acids. Germline CDR1 is MDHEN and CDR2 is SYDVKM. Here the CDR3 DNA reads TGTGCCAGCAAATACCAGATCAGCAATCAGCCCCAGCATTTT. Translating gives CASKYQISNQPQHF. The full variable domain, in which reference TRBV28 and TRBJ1-5 provide the parts outside the CDR3, is DVKVTQSSRYLVKRTGEKVFLECVQDMDHENMFWYRQDPGLGLRLIYFSYDVKMKEKGDIPEGYSVSREKKERFSLILESASTNQTSMYLCASKYQISNQPQHFGDGTRLSIL.

The rearrangement uses TRBV9 and TRBJ2-3; D is undetermined. This CDR3 has 14 residues. V lost 6 bases, J lost 1 base, and 12 bases lay in between. CDR1 and CDR2 (germline): SGDLS, YYNGEE. CDR3 loop: CASTIGSGTDTQYF. CDR3 bases: TGTGCCAGCACCATCGGGTCAGGCACAGATACGCAGTATTTT.

The chain combines TRBV14 with TRBJ2-7, with D perhaps TRBD1 or TRBD2 (5 bases each). V was pared by 4 bases and J by 3 bases, with 16 bases between. The germline V gene has CDR1 SGHDN and CDR2 FVKESK. The CDR3 totals 15 residues. CDR3 in amino acids: CASSLGEGPIYEQYF. The DNA for the CDR3 is TGTGCCAGCAGCCTGGGAGAGGGGCCAATCTACGAGCAGTACTTC.

The genes are TRBV28 and TRBJ1-2; perhaps TRBD1 as D (5 bases). CDR1 and CDR2 (germline): MDHEN, SYDVKM. V lost 3 bases to trimming and J lost 4 bases, with 12 bases between them. CDR3 size: 14 residues. CDR3 sequence (DNA): TGTGCCAGCAGTTTTTTGGGGCGCGGCTATGGCTACACCTTC. Protein: CASSFLGRGYGYTF.

This chain connects TRBV2 to TRBJ2-7; D is possibly TRBD1 or TRBD2 (6 bases each). The CDR3 runs 15 residues. V was cut by 4 bases and J by 2 bases, with 15 bases left in between. Germline V lookup: CDR1 SNHLY, CDR2 FYNNEI. CDR3 in amino acids: CASSAGADLTYEQYF. CDR3 nucleotide sequence: TGTGCCAGCAGTGCGGGGGCTGATTTAACCTACGAGCAGTACTTC.

The chain combines TRBV27 with TRBJ2-1, with D perhaps matching TRBD1 (6 bases). The CDR3 is 14 residues long. Germline CDR1 is MNHEY and CDR2 is SMNVEV (reference sequence). V lost 2 bases, J lost 9 bases, and 14 bases lay in between. The chain's CDR3 is CASSLIQGPGEQFF. The CDR3 DNA sequence: TGTGCCAGCAGTTTAATTCAGGGGCCGGGTGAGCAGTTCTTC.

This clone was recorded once. V usage is TRBV28 and J usage is TRBJ2-5; 8 bases fit TRBD1. The CDR3 contains 15 residues. Per germline, CDR1 MDHEN and CDR2 SYDVKM. Trimming cost V 5 bases and J 5 bases; bases outside gene matches: 10. CDR3 in DNA: TGTGCCAGCAGTCTCCTACAGGGGGTATTGGAGACCCAGTACTTC. It encodes CASSLLQGVLETQYF.

The sample holds a few counts of this clone. Distinct nucleotide sequences in the sample also encode this CDR3. V gene TRBV7-9 combines with J gene TRBJ2-2; D remains unclear. The germline V and J ends were trimmed by 3 bases and 8 bases, with 7 bases remaining between them. The CDR3 is made up of 12 amino acids. The germline V gene encodes CDR1 SEHNR and CDR2 FQNEAQ (reference sequence). The CDR3 region is CASSFGSGELFF. The CDR3 nucleotides are TGTGCCAGCAGCTTCGGGTCGGGGGAGCTGTTTTTT.

V usage is TRBV5-1 and J usage is TRBJ2-7; the match to TRBD2 covers 9 bases. The germline CDR1 and CDR2 sequences are SGHRS and YFSETQ. This CDR3 is built from 17 residues. The trim removed 4 bases at V and 2 bases at J, leaving 13 bases unmatched. The DNA of the CDR3 is TGCGCCAGCAGCGAGACTAGCGGCTACCTCCAAGCCTACGAGCAGTACTTC. Protein product: CASSETSGYLQAYEQYF.

This CDR3 reads CASSPWAGPLGGYTF. The CDR3, as DNA: TGTGCCAGCAGCCCTTGGGCAGGGCCCCTTGGCGGCTACACCTTC. The chain recombines TRBV5-4 with TRBJ1-2, with D possibly matching TRBD1 (5 bases). Germline assignment: CDR1 SGHNT and CDR2 YYREEE (reference sequence). The CDR3 consists of 15 residues. Trimming shortened V by 4 bases and J by 8 bases, and 21 bases separated the two germline ends.

With regard to this clone: Additional DNA sequences in this sample encode the identical CDR3. The genes are TRBV15 and TRBJ1-4; D gene ambiguous. Germline V gives CDR1 LNHNV, CDR2 YYDKDF (reference sequence). The V gene lost 0 bases and the J gene lost 0 bases, with 8 bases spanning the gap. There are 16 residues in the CDR3. The CDR3 nucleotides read TGTGCCACCAGCAGAGACTATAGTGCAACTAATGAAAAACTGTTTTTT. This translates into CATSRDYSATNEKLFF. Full variable domain (outside the CDR3, taken from reference TRBV15 and TRBJ1-4): DAMVIQNPRYQVTQFGKPVTLSCSQTLNHNVMYWYQQKSSQAPKLLFHYYDKDFNNEADTPDNFQSRRPNTSFCFLDIRSPGLGDTAMYLCATSRDYSATNEKLFFGSGTQLSVL.

The V call is TRBV29-1, the J call TRBJ2-1; the match to TRBD2 covers 13 bases. Germline V gene sequence: CDR1 SQVTM, CDR2 ANQGSEA. The CDR3 sequence is 20 residues long. The V segment lost 0 bases and the J segment 4 bases; nucleotides outside the gene matches: 15. The CDR3 loop is CSVEDPGLAGRGVHYNEQFF. CDR3 bases: TGCAGCGTTGAAGATCCGGGACTAGCGGGACGCGGGGTCCATTACAATGAGCAGTTCTTC.